The 28 T cell receptor beta chains listed next were all sequenced from one sample in a study of CD4 T cells in relation to SARS-CoV-2 and coronaviruses. Unexposed donor CD4+ T cells date from about 2011-2019, before the COVID-19 pandemic. Isolation of CD4+ T cells took place after about 9 days in culture. These TCRs' antigens remain unknown. Generated by immunoSEQ multiplex PCR, the TCRdb table keeps only in-frame clones and is missing some. The table shows 15,000 to 20,000 clones, with 65% to 75% occurring only once. The sample was CD4+ T cells from PBMCs, cultured in vitro. All receptors come from a human donor in good health.

This clone was seen once. This CDR3 is CASSMVGRLFF. In DNA, the CDR3 is TGTGCCAGTAGTATGGTAGGTCGTCTGTTCTTC. J is TRBJ2-1 and V is TRBV19; D ambiguous. CDR1 is LNHDA, CDR2 SQIVND, per germline (reference sequence). This CDR3 region has 11 residues. The V end lost 3 bases, the J end lost 15 bases, and 12 bases lay between the germline ends.

The chain recombines TRBV5-1 with TRBJ2-7, with 7 bases aligning to TRBD1. The CDR3 is 12 amino acids. V lost 4 bases and J lost 5; bases outside the gene matches: 3. Germline V gene data show CDR1 as SGHRS and CDR2 as YFSETQ. CDR3 in amino acids: CASSTTGNEQYF. The CDR3 DNA reads TGCGCCAGCAGCACGACAGGGAACGAGCAGTACTTC.

The CDR3 protein is CASSLDPGFQETQYF. The CDR3 DNA is TGTGCCAGCAGCTTAGATCCCGGGTTCCAAGAGACCCAGTACTTC. This chain connects TRBV11-2 to TRBJ2-5; D not resolved. Trimming cost V 0 bases and J 1 base, with 9 bases left between them. The V gene's germline CDR1 is SGHAT and CDR2 FQNNGV. This CDR3 contains 15 residues.

The CDR3 loop reads CASSTGLGDEQYF. CDR3 nucleotide sequence: TGTGCCAGCAGTACAGGACTTGGTGACGAGCAGTACTTC. The chain is built from TRBV11-1 and TRBJ2-7; the D call may be TRBD1 or TRBD2 (5 bases each). Germline lookup yields CDR1 SGHAT and CDR2 FQDESV (reference sequence). CDR3 length: 13 amino acids. Between the trimmed V and J ends, which lost 6 bases and 5 bases, there was a span of 14 bases.

The rearrangement joins TRBV6-6 to TRBJ1-1; D is ambiguous. Per germline, CDR1 MNHNY and CDR2 SVGAGI (reference sequence). V shed 5 bases and J shed 4 bases, with 8 bases lying between them. The CDR3 covers 12 residues. In DNA form, the CDR3 reads TGTGCCAGCAGTCCGTTTGGCACTGAAGCTTTCTTT. Translated: CASSPFGTEAFF.

The chain combines TRBV6-1 with TRBJ2-7; weak D call: TRBD2 (6 bases). Deletions cut 2 bases from V and 4 bases from J, with 21 bases between. This CDR3 has 17 residues. Germline CDR1 is MNHNS and CDR2 is SASEGT. The CDR3 DNA reads as TGTGCCAGCAGTGAAAAACCAGTCGGGACTGGGAAATACGAGCAGTACTTC. Its protein product is CASSEKPVGTGKYEQYF.

The chain is built from TRBV7-8 and TRBJ2-7; 7 bases match TRBD1. This CDR3 has 16 residues. CDR1 SGHVS and CDR2 FQNEAQ come from the germline V gene. Unmatched junction bases numbered 12, after V lost 4 bases and J lost 3 bases. The CDR3 here is CASSSMFTGVNYEQYF. The CDR3 DNA is TGTGCCAGCAGCTCGATGTTTACAGGGGTTAACTACGAGCAGTACTTC.

This chain connects TRBV27 to TRBJ1-2, with D maybe TRBD1 (5 bases). The germline V gene has CDR1 MNHEY and CDR2 SMNVEV (reference sequence). The CDR3 runs to 13 residues. Trimming removed 2 bases from V and 3 bases from J, with 7 bases in between. The CDR3 DNA sequence: TGTGCCAGCAGTTTAACAGGTTACTATGGCTACACCTTC. It yields the protein CASSLTGYYGYTF.

This clone has only a few counts. V usage is TRBV7-3 and J usage is TRBJ2-1; 9 bases align to TRBD2. CDR1 and CDR2 from the germline V gene are SGHTA and FQGTGA. V lost 6 bases to trimming and J lost 5 bases; unmatched junction nucleotides: 2. This CDR3 is built from 13 residues. The CDR3: CASSSGRNNEQFF. The CDR3 region has the DNA TGTGCCAGCAGTAGCGGGAGAAACAATGAGCAGTTCTTC.

In this sample, this clone turned up a few times. V gene TRBV5-1 combines with J gene TRBJ2-7, with TRBD1 matching over 10 bases. The germline gives CDR1 SGHRS, CDR2 YFSETQ. This CDR3 is built from 19 residues. Unmatched junction bases numbered 16, after V lost 4 bases and J lost 0 bases. As DNA, the CDR3 is TGCGCCAGCAGCCCCGATAGGGACAGGGGCACCCTAGTCTCCTACGAGCAGTACTTC. Translating gives CASSPDRDRGTLVSYEQYF.

The chain couples TRBV7-6 to TRBJ2-1; no reliable D call. The CDR3 sequence is 14 residues long. Germline V gives CDR1 SGHVS, CDR2 FNYEAQ. V gave up 5 bases and J gave up 7 bases, with 15 bases separating them. The CDR3 sequence: CASSPPGSLNEQFF. The CDR3 DNA reads as TGTGCCAGCAGCCCCCCAGGTAGTCTGAATGAGCAGTTCTTC.

The V call is TRBV7-8, the J call TRBJ2-7; D unresolved. The CDR3 loop spans 14 amino acids. Germline V lookup: CDR1 SGHVS, CDR2 FQNEAQ. Trimming stripped 1 base from V and 3 bases from J, with 10 bases between. The CDR3 nucleotides are TGTGCCAGCAGCTTAGTAAGTCAGAACTACGAGCAGTACTTC. Encoded protein: CASSLVSQNYEQYF. The whole variable domain, filled in from reference TRBV7-8 and TRBJ2-7, reads GAGVSQSPRYKVAKRGQDVALRCDPISGHVSLFWYQQALGQGPEFLTYFQNEAQLDKSGLPSDRFFAERPEGSVSTLKIQRTQQEDSAVYLCASSLVSQNYEQYFGPGTRLTVT.

Relative to its sample, this clone is medium-sized. V usage is TRBV5-6 and J usage is TRBJ1-1; D not resolved. Between the trimmed V and J ends, which lost 4 bases and 3 bases, there was a span of 7 bases. The CDR3 has 12 amino acids. Germline V gene lookup returns CDR1 SGHDT and CDR2 YYEEEE. CDR3 in DNA: TGTGCCAGCAGCGAGTGGGACACTGAAGCTTTCTTT. This codes for CASSEWDTEAFF.

This clone was counted only a few times. This rearrangement joins TRBV7-9 to TRBJ2-7, with D perhaps matching TRBD2 (6 bases). The CDR3 has 16 amino acids. V lost 5 bases and J 6 bases, leaving 23 bases between the germline ends. CDR1 is SEHNR and CDR2 is FQNEAQ in the germline V gene (reference sequence). Here the CDR3 reads CASSPAAGFSPLEQYF. The CDR3 DNA is TGTGCCAGCAGCCCAGCTGCGGGGTTTTCTCCCCTCGAGCAGTACTTC.

By share of the sample, this clone is large. The V call is TRBV10-3, the J call TRBJ1-2; no clear D. Per germline, CDR1 ENHRY and CDR2 SYGVKD. This CDR3 has 13 residues. V was shortened by 0 bases and J by 8 bases, with 10 bases between the two germline ends. As DNA, the CDR3 is TGTGCCATCAGTGAGTCAGGGCAATACGGCTACACCTTC. Encoded protein: CAISESGQYGYTF.

The chain recombines TRBV6-5 with TRBJ1-1; maybe TRBD1 (5 bases). The germline V gene encodes CDR1 MNHEY and CDR2 SVGAGI. Trimming stripped 6 bases from V and 7 bases from J, with 15 bases between. The CDR3 is made up of 13 amino acids. CDR3 nucleotides: TGTGCCAGCAGCCCGCGCGGGGCGAGTGAAGCTTTCTTT. It translates to CASSPRGASEAFF.

V gene TRBV10-3 combines with J gene TRBJ1-3, with TRBD1 matching 11 bases. This CDR3 comprises 14 residues. The V segment lost 9 bases and the J segment 3 bases; nucleotides outside the gene matches: 4. From germline, CDR1 is ENHRY and CDR2 SYGVKD. CDR3: CAIGQGAVGNTIYF. The CDR3 DNA sequence: TGTGCCATAGGACAGGGGGCTGTTGGAAACACCATATATTTT.

The chain has TRBV30 and TRBJ2-7, with D possibly TRBD2 on 5 matching bases. V dropped 4 bases and J dropped 3 bases, with 10 bases sitting between them. Germline V gives CDR1 GTSNPN, CDR2 SVGIG (reference sequence). The CDR3 length is 12 residues. This chain's CDR3 is CAWNRGSYEQYF. In DNA form, the CDR3 reads TGTGCCTGGAATCGGGGTAGCTACGAGCAGTACTTC.

In this sample, this clone turned up once. This chain connects TRBV5-1 to TRBJ1-1; D ambiguous. Trimming left V 0 bases short and J 2 bases short, with 8 bases between. The CDR3 contains 14 residues. Germline assignment: CDR1 SGHRS and CDR2 YFSETQ. CDR3 sequence reads: CASSLDSSNTEAFF. The DNA of the CDR3 is TGCGCCAGCAGCTTGGACTCCTCAAACACTGAAGCTTTCTTT.

The genes are TRBV7-3 and TRBJ2-5; D possibly corresponds to TRBD2 (6 bases). Trimming took off 5 bases at V and 1 base at J, with 14 bases between the two ends. Germline V CDR1 and CDR2: SGHTA, FQGTGA. This CDR3 has 15 amino acids. Here the CDR3 reads CASSPLGGLQETQYF. CDR3 in DNA: TGTGCCAGCAGCCCCCTTGGAGGGCTCCAAGAGACCCAGTACTTC.

This rearrangement joins TRBV2 to TRBJ2-1; TRBD2 agrees at 10 bases. J was trimmed by 8 bases and V by 7 bases; bases with no gene match: 5. This CDR3 spans 13 amino acids. CDR1 is SNHLY and CDR2 is FYNNEI in the germline V gene. The CDR3 protein is CASKDSGRYEQFF. CDR3 nucleotide sequence: TGTGCCAGCAAGGATAGCGGGAGGTATGAGCAGTTCTTC.

This clone turned up a few times. The rearrangement links TRBV11-2 to TRBJ2-7; 8 bases agree with TRBD1. CDR1 is SGHAT, CDR2 FQNNGV, per germline. CDR3 size: 13 residues. V was clipped by 0 bases and J by 6 bases; unmatched bases: 1. The CDR3, as DNA: TGTGCCAGCAGCTTAGACAGGGGGCTCGAGCAGTACTTC. Translated: CASSLDRGLEQYF.

The chain couples TRBV5-4 to TRBJ2-7; D call uncertain. Trimming cost V 0 bases and J 6 bases, with 16 bases left between them. This CDR3 contains 15 residues. Germline loops: CDR1 SGHNT, CDR2 YYREEE (reference sequence). In DNA, the CDR3 is TGTGCCAGCAGCTTGGGAAGTACTGAACCTATCGAGCAGTACTTC. Translated: CASSLGSTEPIEQYF.

V and J are TRBV7-8 and TRBJ1-2; D is perhaps TRBD1 (6 bases). The germline gives CDR1 SGHVS, CDR2 FQNEAQ. The CDR3 contains 17 residues. Trimming stripped 1 base from V and 4 bases from J, with 19 bases between. The CDR3 protein is CASSLGQGHGDFYGYTF. In nucleotides, the CDR3 is TGTGCCAGCAGCTTAGGTCAGGGGCACGGGGATTTCTATGGCTACACCTTC.

V usage is TRBV5-4 and J usage is TRBJ2-2; 11 bases fit TRBD2. V gave up 5 bases and J gave up 4 bases; unmatched junction bases: 7. CDR1 is SGHNT, CDR2 YYREEE, per germline (reference sequence). The CDR3 length is 16 residues. The CDR3 DNA sequence: TGTGCCAGCAGACCCGGGACTAGCGGACCCACCGGGGAGCTGTTTTTT. Its translation is CASRPGTSGPTGELFF.

The chain recombines TRBV19 with TRBJ2-1; 8 positions agree with TRBD2. The V and J ends lost 3 bases and 8 bases, in that order; junction bases with no gene match: 9. The germline V gene encodes CDR1 LNHDA and CDR2 SQIVND (reference sequence). The CDR3 has 15 amino acids. CDR3 DNA sequence: TGTGCCAGTAGTATCAGAGCGGGAGTAAGTCATGAGCAGTTCTTC. It yields the protein CASSIRAGVSHEQFF.

This rearrangement joins TRBV27 to TRBJ2-1; possibly TRBD1 or TRBD2 for D (5 bases each). This CDR3 has 15 residues. The ends were cut back, 2 bases at V and 7 bases at J, with 15 bases in the middle. Germline CDR1 MNHEY, CDR2 SMNVEV (reference sequence). CDR3 residues: CASSLTRDLWNEQFF. CDR3 sequence (DNA): TGTGCCAGCAGTTTAACACGGGACCTATGGAATGAGCAGTTCTTC.

This sequence joins TRBV6-1 and TRBJ1-5; D is perhaps TRBD1 (6 bases). V was cut by 0 bases and J by 0 bases, with 21 bases left in between. The CDR3 covers 20 residues. Per germline, CDR1 MNHNS and CDR2 SASEGT. CDR3 nucleotides: TGTGCCAGCAGTGAAGCGCTTTACGACAGGATCCCAATTAGCAATCAGCCCCAGCATTTT. It translates to CASSEALYDRIPISNQPQHF.